Reported below is one TCR beta chain. Its antigen is undetermined. These data belong to a study of cytomegalovirus exposure and HLA in healthy donors. PCR was performed using 60 Vbeta and 13 Jbeta primers. The repertoire was sequenced with immunoSEQ multiplex PCR; TCRdb's copy has only in-frame clones and lacks some. The sample includes approximately 150,000 clones, roughly 85% of them seen just once. The V and J ends lost 3 bases and 6 bases, in that order; junction bases with no gene match: 5. CDR1 is SGHAT, CDR2 FQNNGV, per germline. The CDR3 sequence is 14 residues long. The study's findings and limits: As was reported, the classifier diagnosed cytomegalovirus status with high specificity and sensitivity. According to a later analysis, donors in an Asian-associated ancestry cluster reportedly had fewer N-insertions than the roughly 630-donor mean.

Donors showed nominal health when sampled, although they likely had unrecorded immune exposures. This TCR came from a woman in her twenties or thirties in good health and CMV-seronegative. The sample comprised PBMCs. The J gene is TRBJ2-3, the V gene TRBV11-2; 8 bases align to TRBD1. The CDR3 DNA reads as TGTGCCAGCAGCTTGGGACAGGCGAGCGATACGCAGTATTTT. Protein: CASSLGQASDTQYF. Full variable domain (rest looked up from reference TRBV11-2 and TRBJ2-3): EAGVAQSPRYKIIEKRQSVAFWCNPISGHATLYWYQQILGQGPKLLIQFQNNGVVDDSQLPKDRFSAERLKGVDSTLKIQPAKLEDSAVYLCASSLGQASDTQYFGPGTRLTVL.